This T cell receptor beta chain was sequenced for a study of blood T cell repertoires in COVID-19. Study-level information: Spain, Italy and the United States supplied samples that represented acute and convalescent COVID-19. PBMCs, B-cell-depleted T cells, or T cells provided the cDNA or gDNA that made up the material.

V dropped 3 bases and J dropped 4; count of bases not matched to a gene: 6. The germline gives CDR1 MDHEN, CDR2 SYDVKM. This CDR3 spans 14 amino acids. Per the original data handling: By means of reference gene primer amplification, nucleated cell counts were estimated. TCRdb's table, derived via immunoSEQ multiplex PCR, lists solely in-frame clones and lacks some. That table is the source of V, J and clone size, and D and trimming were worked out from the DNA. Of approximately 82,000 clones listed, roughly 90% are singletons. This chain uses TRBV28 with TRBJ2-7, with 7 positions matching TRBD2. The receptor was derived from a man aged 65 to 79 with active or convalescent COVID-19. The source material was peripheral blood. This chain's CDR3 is CASSLGGRAYEQYF. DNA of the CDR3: TGTGCCAGCAGTTTGGGAGGGAGGGCTTACGAGCAGTACTTC. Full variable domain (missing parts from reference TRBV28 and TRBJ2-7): DVKVTQSSRYLVKRTGEKVFLECVQDMDHENMFWYRQDPGLGLRLIYFSYDVKMKEKGDIPEGYSVSREKKERFSLILESASTNQTSMYLCASSLGGRAYEQYFGPGTRLTVT.